A selection of T cell receptor beta chains follows, all from one sample in a study of blood T cell repertoires in COVID-19. Repertoires were generated with immunoSEQ multiplex PCR, while TCRdb's copy carries only in-frame clones and drops some. The sample has 90,000 to 120,000 clones; roughly 69% are singletons. The source material was peripheral blood. Every receptor here comes from an older man with acute or convalescent COVID-19. The CDR3 runs from the conserved cysteine through the conserved F or W. A D gene is named only where the DNA matches it firmly. Not all rows give a size; the values are once, few, many and, for expanded clones, a class.

V: TRBV9
D: .
size: .
J: TRBJ2-5
CDR3: CASSLRADPGKETQYF
DNA: TGTGCCAGCAGCCTTAGGGCTGATCCCGGGAAAGAGACCCAGTACTTC

V: TRBV2
D: TRBD2
size: once
J: TRBJ2-7
CDR3: CATILAETYEQYF
DNA: TGTGCCACCATACTAGCGGAGACCTACGAGCAGTACTTC

V: TRBV5-5
D: .
size: .
J: TRBJ2-7
CDR3: CASSPGLYEQYF
DNA: TGTGCCAGCAGCCCGGGACTCTACGAGCAGTACTTC

V: TRBV6-2/TRBV6-3
D: TRBD2
size: few
J: TRBJ2-1
CDR3: CASSLAGGKVEQFF
DNA: TGTGCCAGCAGTTTAGCGGGAGGAAAAGTTGAGCAGTTCTTC

V: TRBV6-2/TRBV6-3
D: TRBD2
size: .
J: TRBJ2-7
CDR3: CASSQTFAPGTSGRVIISTYEQYF
DNA: TGTGCCAGCAGCCAGACTTTCGCCCCCGGGACTAGCGGGAGGGTTATCATCTCGACCTACGAGCAGTACTTC

V: TRBV3-1/TRBV3-2
D: .
size: .
J: TRBJ2-1
CDR3: CASSQAAGHNEQFF
DNA: TGTGCCAGCAGCCAAGCGGCAGGCCACAATGAGCAGTTCTTC

V: TRBV10-3
D: TRBD2
size: .
J: TRBJ2-5
CDR3: CAISAGRERVETQYF
DNA: TGTGCCATCAGTGCAGGGCGGGAGAGGGTAGAGACCCAGTACTTC

V: TRBV7-6
D: .
size: .
J: TRBJ2-2
CDR3: CASSPVGAGELFF
DNA: TGTGCCAGCAGCCCCGTGGGGGCTGGGGAGCTGTTTTTT

V: TRBV5-1
D: TRBD1
size: few
J: TRBJ2-2
CDR3: CASSLGGPGELFF
DNA: TGCGCCAGCAGCCTAGGGGGCCCCGGGGAGCTGTTTTTT

V: TRBV28
D: .
size: .
J: TRBJ1-2
CDR3: CASSLPWQGGSHGYTF
DNA: TGTGCCAGCAGTTTACCCTGGCAGGGAGGATCTCATGGCTACACCTTC

V: TRBV14
D: .
size: .
J: TRBJ2-2
CDR3: CASSPRGGTNTGELFF
DNA: TGTGCCAGCAGCCCCCGAGGGGGAACGAACACCGGGGAGCTGTTTTTT

V: TRBV11-2
D: .
size: .
J: TRBJ2-4
CDR3: CASRTYGAKNIQYF
DNA: TGTGCCAGCAGAACCTACGGAGCCAAAAACATTCAGTACTTC

V: TRBV6-2/TRBV6-3
D: .
size: .
J: TRBJ1-2
CDR3: CASSYPDWNYGYTF
DNA: TGTGCCAGCAGTTACCCGGACTGGAACTATGGCTACACCTTC

V: TRBV24-1
D: .
size: .
J: TRBJ2-5
CDR3: CATSDRNRDMSQETQYF
DNA: TGTGCCACCAGTGACCGTAACAGGGATATGAGCCAAGAGACCCAGTACTTC

V: TRBV19
D: .
size: .
J: TRBJ2-2
CDR3: CASTDRATGELFF
DNA: TGTGCCAGTACGGACAGAGCCACCGGGGAGCTGTTTTTT

V: TRBV10-3
D: TRBD1
size: .
J: TRBJ2-7
CDR3: CAISERGTGGDEQYF
DNA: TGTGCCATCAGTGAGAGGGGGACAGGGGGAGACGAGCAGTACTTC

V: TRBV30
D: .
size: once
J: TRBJ1-2
CDR3: CAWIPQPNYGYTF
DNA: TGTGCCTGGATTCCACAGCCTAACTATGGCTACACCTTC

V: TRBV20-1
D: TRBD2
size: few
J: TRBJ2-3
CDR3: CSASSGRGGTDTQYF
DNA: TGCAGTGCTAGTAGCGGGAGAGGAGGCACAGATACGCAGTATTTT

V: TRBV18
D: TRBD2
size: .
J: TRBJ2-1
CDR3: CASSPLPPAGGYYNEQFF
DNA: TGTGCCAGCTCACCACTGCCCCCAGCGGGAGGTTACTACAATGAGCAGTTCTTC

V: TRBV5-6
D: .
size: many
J: TRBJ2-7
CDR3: CASSLAVENYEQYF
DNA: TGTGCCAGCAGCTTGGCCGTAGAGAACTACGAGCAGTACTTC

V: TRBV28
D: TRBD2
size: .
J: TRBJ2-7
CDR3: CASRLAGYEQYF
DNA: TGTGCCAGCAGGTTAGCGGGATACGAGCAGTACTTC

V: TRBV30
D: TRBD2
size: .
J: TRBJ2-1
CDR3: CASTSGSPNEQFF
DNA: TGTGCCTCGACTAGCGGGAGCCCCAATGAGCAGTTCTTC

V: TRBV3-1/TRBV3-2
D: TRBD1
size: .
J: TRBJ2-1
CDR3: CASSQGGRASGQGEQFF
DNA: TGTGCCAGCAGCCAAGGAGGGCGGGCTAGCGGACAGGGGGAGCAGTTCTTC

V: TRBV18
D: TRBD1
size: .
J: TRBJ2-3
CDR3: CASSPGQVSADTQYF
DNA: TGTGCCAGCTCACCGGGACAGGTTAGCGCAGATACGCAGTATTTT

V: TRBV18
D: TRBD1
size: few
J: TRBJ1-1
CDR3: CASSPQGATGTEAFF
DNA: TGTGCCAGCTCACCACAGGGGGCGACGGGCACTGAAGCTTTCTTT

V: TRBV10-3
D: .
size: .
J: TRBJ1-1
CDR3: CAISREGTEAFF
DNA: TGTGCCATCAGCAGGGAGGGCACTGAAGCTTTCTTT

V: TRBV14
D: TRBD2
size: .
J: TRBJ2-2
CDR3: CASSQAATGGTGELFF
DNA: TGTGCCAGCAGCCAAGCGGCCACGGGGGGGACCGGGGAGCTGTTTTTT

V: TRBV12-3/TRBV12-4
D: .
size: .
J: TRBJ1-5
CDR3: CASGHYSNQPQHF
DNA: TGTGCCAGCGGTCACTATAGCAATCAGCCCCAGCATTTT

V: TRBV30
D: .
size: medium-sized
J: TRBJ1-1
CDR3: CAWSVSLNTEAFF
DNA: TGTGCCTGGAGTGTTTCTCTCAACACTGAAGCTTTCTTT

V: TRBV28
D: TRBD1
size: .
J: TRBJ1-2
CDR3: CASSTLGTGGDYGYTF
DNA: TGTGCCAGCAGTACCCTCGGGACAGGGGGAGACTATGGCTACACCTTC

V: TRBV3-1/TRBV3-2
D: TRBD1
size: .
J: TRBJ2-3
CDR3: CASSQGQGRDTQYF
DNA: TGTGCCAGCAGCCAGGGACAGGGGAGAGATACGCAGTATTTT

V: TRBV5-1
D: .
size: few
J: TRBJ2-5
CDR3: CASSVQGSMVETQYF
DNA: TGCGCCAGCAGCGTACAGGGTTCGATGGTAGAGACCCAGTACTTC

V: TRBV2
D: .
size: .
J: TRBJ2-1
CDR3: CASNLVSSYNEQFF
DNA: TGTGCCAGCAATCTAGTGAGCTCCTACAATGAGCAGTTCTTC

V: TRBV19
D: .
size: .
J: TRBJ1-3
CDR3: CASSQGWTGNTIYF
DNA: TGTGCCAGTAGTCAGGGGTGGACTGGAAACACCATATATTTT

V: TRBV28
D: TRBD2
size: .
J: TRBJ2-1
CDR3: CASSGASGRAGGSYNEQFF
DNA: TGTGCCAGCAGTGGGGCTAGCGGGAGGGCCGGCGGGTCCTACAATGAGCAGTTCTTC

V: TRBV27
D: .
size: few
J: TRBJ1-1
CDR3: CATQATGYTEAFF
DNA: TGTGCCACTCAAGCTACCGGGTACACTGAAGCTTTCTTT

V: TRBV6-2/TRBV6-3
D: TRBD1
size: .
J: TRBJ2-2
CDR3: CASSSYRGTGELFF
DNA: TGTGCCAGCAGTTCCTACAGGGGCACCGGGGAGCTGTTTTTT

V: TRBV7-9
D: TRBD2
size: .
J: TRBJ2-7
CDR3: CASSSGPGLTLYEQYF
DNA: TGTGCCAGCAGCTCGGGACCGGGACTAACCCTCTACGAGCAGTACTTC

V: TRBV25-1
D: .
size: .
J: TRBJ1-6
CDR3: CASRGTPENSPLHF
DNA: TGTGCCAGCAGAGGGACACCCGAGAATTCACCCCTCCACTTT

V: TRBV4-2
D: .
size: .
J: TRBJ2-1
CDR3: CASSLPLTGSNEQFF
DNA: TGTGCCAGCAGCCTACCATTAACAGGGTCCAATGAGCAGTTCTTC

V: TRBV6-2/TRBV6-3
D: TRBD2
size: .
J: TRBJ2-5
CDR3: CASSNPGLAGVRETQYF
DNA: TGTGCCAGCAGCAATCCGGGACTAGCGGGAGTTAGGGAGACCCAGTACTTC

V: TRBV28
D: .
size: few
J: TRBJ1-1
CDR3: CASSRGGGTEAFF
DNA: TGTGCCAGCAGCCGAGGGGGGGGGACTGAAGCTTTCTTT

V: TRBV5-1
D: TRBD2
size: few
J: TRBJ2-7
CDR3: CASSYGLAGEGEQYF
DNA: TGCGCCAGCAGCTACGGACTAGCGGGAGAAGGCGAGCAGTACTTC

V: TRBV7-9
D: TRBD2
size: .
J: TRBJ2-1
CDR3: CASSPRGAGGIWNEQFF
DNA: TGTGCCAGCAGTCCCAGGGGTGCGGGAGGGATCTGGAATGAGCAGTTCTTC

V: TRBV6-2/TRBV6-3
D: .
size: many
J: TRBJ2-3
CDR3: CASSSGVQQYF
DNA: TGTGCCAGCAGTTCGGGGGTCCAGCAGTATTTT

V: TRBV19
D: TRBD1
size: .
J: TRBJ2-7
CDR3: CASSKGQGVYEQYF
DNA: TGTGCCAGTAGTAAGGGACAGGGCGTCTACGAGCAGTACTTC

V: TRBV6-5
D: TRBD1
size: .
J: TRBJ1-5
CDR3: CASILGDRSNQPQHF
DNA: TGTGCCAGCATTCTGGGGGACAGGAGCAATCAGCCCCAGCATTTT

V: TRBV7-2
D: .
size: .
J: TRBJ2-2
CDR3: CASSFRGANTGELFF
DNA: TGTGCCAGCAGCTTCAGGGGGGCCAACACCGGGGAGCTGTTTTTT

V: TRBV3-1/TRBV3-2
D: .
size: .
J: TRBJ2-7
CDR3: CASSPSSYEQYF
DNA: TGTGCCAGCAGCCCCTCTAGCTACGAGCAGTACTTC

V: TRBV5-4
D: TRBD2
size: few
J: TRBJ2-7
CDR3: CASSSGAGGAYEQYF
DNA: TGTGCCAGCAGCTCCGGAGCGGGAGGAGCCTACGAGCAGTACTTC

V: TRBV5-1
D: .
size: .
J: TRBJ2-2
CDR3: CASSLGLLIGTGELFF
DNA: TGCGCCAGCAGCTTGGGACTCCTCATAGGCACCGGGGAGCTGTTTTTT

V: TRBV7-2
D: .
size: .
J: TRBJ2-1
CDR3: CASSLGRLNSFGEQFF
DNA: TGTGCCAGCAGCTTAGGCCGACTGAACTCTTTCGGGGAGCAGTTCTTC

V: TRBV28
D: .
size: .
J: TRBJ1-2
CDR3: CASSPNHNYGYTF
DNA: TGTGCCAGCAGTCCAAATCATAACTATGGCTACACCTTC